The 17 T cell receptor beta chains below come from one sample, sequenced in a study of T-cell memory formation after mild COVID-19. TCRdb reanalysed the 5' RACE reads using MiXCR and keeps one entry per CDR3 protein. The table lists roughly 450,000 distinct CDR3 sequences, roughly 18% of them singletons. The sample taken for sequencing was PBMCs or a T cell subset sorted from them (not recorded which). All receptors derive from a man younger than 35 who had mild COVID-19 (a few samples of this study predate the infection). Cell type and time point are not known.

There are a few counts of this clonotype. V and J are TRBV5-5 and TRBJ2-3; D is undetermined. This CDR3 region has 15 residues. Trimming stripped 0 bases from V and 7 bases from J, with 15 bases between. The V gene's germline CDR1 is SGHKS and CDR2 YYEKEE (reference sequence). CDR3 in amino acids: CASSLAVGADHTQYF. The CDR3 nucleotides are TGTGCCAGCAGCTTGGCCGTAGGAGCCGACCATACGCAGTATTTT. Filled out from reference TRBV5-5 and TRBJ2-3, the complete variable domain reads DAGVTQSPTHLIKTRGQQVTLRCSPISGHKSVSWYQQVLGQGPQFIFQYYEKEERGRGNFPDRFSARQFPNYSSELNVNALLLGDSALYLCASSLAVGADHTQYFGPGTRLTVL.

The table lists this clonotype with many counts. A junction boundary mismatches the germline segment, possibly from a read error. The chain combines TRBV5-1 with TRBJ2-1; tentative D call: TRBD2 (6 bases). The CDR3 is 15 amino acids. In germline, CDR1 is SGHRS, CDR2 YFSETQ. The CDR3 nucleotides are TGCGCCAGCAGCTTGGGCGCGGGAAAATCCCCAGCCCTAAGCTTC. It translates to CASSLGAGKSPALSF.

Written as DNA, the CDR3 is TGTGCCACCAGCATCGGGGACTATTATGGCTACACCTTC. Its protein product is CATSIGDYYGYTF. The chain uses TRBV15 and TRBJ1-2, with D possibly being TRBD1 (5 bases). The CDR3 has 13 amino acids. Germline V gene data show CDR1 as LNHNV and CDR2 as YYDKDF (reference sequence). The V end lost 4 bases, the J end lost 5 bases, and 11 bases lay between the germline ends.

This clonotype was counted a few times. The chain employs TRBV7-8 and TRBJ2-7; D is uncertain. Per the germline V gene, CDR1 is SGHVS and CDR2 is FQNEAQ. The CDR3 has 14 residues. Trimming cost V 5 bases and J 6 bases, with 17 bases left between them. The CDR3 DNA reads TGTGCCAGCAGCCCCCGACTGGCCAAGGGCGAGCAGTACGTC. Its translation is CASSPRLAKGEQYV.

Only one count was recorded for this clonotype. The chain couples TRBV29-1 to TRBJ1-2; D may be TRBD1 (6 bases). The CDR3 extends over 12 amino acids. Germline CDR1 is SQVTM and CDR2 is ANQGSEA. V was clipped by 4 bases and J by 7 bases, with 13 bases between them. The chain's CDR3 is CSVVRGEGGYTF. CDR3 DNA sequence: TGCAGCGTTGTGAGGGGGGAGGGTGGCTACACCTTC.

This clonotype has just a few counts. The J gene is TRBJ2-2, the V gene TRBV7-3; D could derive from TRBD1 or TRBD2 (5 bases each). Trimming removed 2 bases at V and 2 bases at J, with 12 bases between. The CDR3 spans 16 residues. Germline CDR1 reads SGHTA; CDR2 reads FQGTGA. CDR3 DNA: TGTGCCAGCAGCTTATATGGGGGATTAAACACCGGGGAGCTGTTTTTT. Translating gives CASSLYGGLNTGELFF.

For the CDR3, the DNA is TGTGCCACCGACCAGAGTCCCGCAGATACGCAGTATTTT. It is translated as CATDQSPADTQYF. V is TRBV24-1 and J is TRBJ2-3; no definite D call. The CDR3 is 13 residues long. Germline assignment: CDR1 KGHDR and CDR2 SFDVKD. V dropped 9 bases and J dropped 4 bases, with 13 bases sitting between them.

This clonotype was picked up a small number of times. The chain carries TRBV7-2 and TRBJ1-1; D call uncertain. The CDR3 runs to 14 residues. V dropped 5 bases and J dropped 0 bases, with 10 bases sitting between them. Germline loops: CDR1 SGHTA, CDR2 FQGNSA. The CDR3 coding sequence is TGTGCCAGCAGCCCTGTCGGCATGAACACTGAAGCTTTCTTT. This codes for CASSPVGMNTEAFF.

This clonotype was detected only a few times. The chain joins TRBV19 to TRBJ2-3; D is uncertain. Per germline, CDR1 LNHDA and CDR2 SQIVND (reference sequence). V was pared by 3 bases and J by 3 bases, with 10 bases between. This CDR3 comprises 14 residues. CDR3 amino acids: CASSMLGTTDTQYF. The CDR3 nucleotides are TGTGCCAGTAGTATGCTGGGAACGACAGATACGCAGTATTTT.

This clonotype was detected ten times or more. V is TRBV6-1 and J is TRBJ2-7; no definite D call. This CDR3 region has 11 residues. Per germline, CDR1 MNHNS and CDR2 SASEGT. Deletions cut 3 bases from V and 2 bases from J, with 2 bases between. The DNA of the CDR3 is TGTGCCAGCAGTGAGACCTACGAGCAGTACGTC. Translating gives CASSETYEQYV.

The chain employs TRBV9 and TRBJ2-1; D might be TRBD1 or TRBD2, each matching 7 bases. The V gene's germline CDR1 is SGDLS and CDR2 YYNGEE. V lost 0 bases and J lost 6, with 13 bases in between. The CDR3 extends over 15 amino acids. For the CDR3, the DNA is TGTGCCAGCAGCGTAGTTCCCAGGGGGGGCAATGAGCAGTTCTTC. It is translated as CASSVVPRGGNEQFF.

V is TRBV27 and J is TRBJ1-5; 7 positions agree with TRBD1. Germline V gives CDR1 MNHEY, CDR2 SMNVEV (reference sequence). The CDR3 length is 18 residues. V lost 4 bases, J lost 7 bases, and 19 bases stayed unmatched. The CDR3 is CASSSTGVLGSGVQPQHF. The CDR3 DNA sequence: TGTGCCAGCAGTTCTACAGGGGTCCTAGGCTCGGGGGTCCAGCCCCAGCATTTT.

This clonotype was picked up a small number of times. DNA for the CDR3: TGCGCCAGCGGGGGCAGGGGGGACGAGCAGTACTTC. It yields the protein CASGGRGDEQYF. The V and J genes are TRBV5-1 and TRBJ2-7; D is possibly TRBD1 (7 bases). Trimming took off 7 bases at V and 5 bases at J, with 13 bases between the two ends. Germline V gene lookup returns CDR1 SGHRS and CDR2 YFSETQ. The length of the CDR3 is 12 residues.

The gene calls are TRBV10-3 and TRBJ1-1; D unresolved. Germline V CDR1 and CDR2: ENHRY, SYGVKD. V gave up 3 bases and J gave up 1 base, with 9 bases separating them. The CDR3 covers 14 residues. CDR3 protein: CAISEREGNTEAFF. In DNA, the CDR3 is TGTGCCATCAGTGAAAGGGAGGGGAACACTGAAGCTTTCTTT.

This clonotype was seen a handful of times. The V call is TRBV19, the J call TRBJ1-1; D perhaps matches TRBD1 (5 bases). The CDR3 is 15 amino acids. Germline CDR1 and CDR2: LNHDA and SQIVND (reference sequence). V lost 5 bases and J lost 1, with 14 bases in between. CDR3 in amino acids: CASSLTPGRNTEAFF. In DNA, the CDR3 is TGTGCCAGTAGTCTCACTCCGGGGCGGAACACTGAAGCTTTCTTT. Together with reference TRBV19 and TRBJ1-1, the CDR3 gives the full variable domain: DGGITQSPKYLFRKEGQNVTLSCEQNLNHDAMYWYRQDPGQGLRLIYYSQIVNDFQKGDIAEGYSVSREKKESFPLTVTSAQKNPTAFYLCASSLTPGRNTEAFFGQGTRLTVV.

The chain combines TRBV4-2 with TRBJ2-3; 7 bases align to TRBD1. Germline V CDR1 and CDR2: LGHNA, YNFKEQ. The V segment lost 0 bases and the J segment 2 bases; nucleotides outside the gene matches: 5. The CDR3 is made up of 16 amino acids. The CDR3 DNA sequence: TGTGCCAGCAGCCAAGACTTGGACAGGACCACAGATACGCAGTATTTT. Its translation: CASSQDLDRTTDTQYF.

This clonotype was recorded a few times. The V call is TRBV7-2, the J call TRBJ1-4; D is uncertain. CDR1 and CDR2 from the germline V gene are SGHTA and FQGNSA. Trimming pared 3 bases from V and 5 bases from J, leaving 7 bases between. This CDR3 has 13 amino acids. CDR3 sequence: CASSFVGNEKLFF. The CDR3 coding sequence is TGTGCCAGCAGCTTTGTGGGAAATGAAAAACTGTTTTTT.